A single sample is the source of the 19 T cell receptor beta chains below, sequenced in a study of blood T cell repertoires in COVID-19. The protocol was immunoSEQ multiplex PCR, while the TCRdb copy is restricted to in-frame clones and leaves out a portion. The data hold fewer than 250,000 clones, with roughly 82% observed a single time. The sequencing input was peripheral blood. The source is a woman aged 40 to 50 with acute or convalescent COVID-19.

This clone was seen just once. The chain joins TRBV2 to TRBJ2-2; 8 bases fit TRBD2. Germline-derived CDR1 and CDR2 are SNHLY and FYNNEI. This CDR3 region has 16 residues. V was clipped by 7 bases and J by 0 bases; unmatched bases: 7. The chain's CDR3 is CASIKGGLANTGELFF. The CDR3 DNA is TGTGCCAGCATCAAAGGGGGACTAGCGAACACCGGGGAGCTGTTTTTT. Using reference TRBV2 and TRBJ2-2 for the parts outside the CDR3, the full variable domain is EPEVTQTPSHQVTQMGQEVILRCVPISNHLYFYWYRQILGQKVEFLVSFYNNEISEKSEIFDDQFSVERPDGSNFTLKIRSTKLEDSAMYFCASIKGGLANTGELFFGEGSRLTVL.

With respect to this clone: Other DNA sequences in the same sample also yield this CDR3. The CDR3 here is CASSFVNTEAFF. The CDR3 region has the DNA TGTGCCAGCAGTTTCGTGAACACTGAAGCTTTCTTT. V gene TRBV6-2 or TRBV6-3 combines with J gene TRBJ1-1; unclear D gene. The CDR3 is 12 residues long. V lost 4 bases and J 0 bases, leaving 3 bases between the germline ends. Germline CDR1 MNHEY, CDR2 SVGEGT.

The chain links TRBV11-2 to TRBJ1-2, with D maybe TRBD1 (5 bases). Trimming removed 5 bases from V and 3 bases from J, with 22 bases in between. The germline CDR1 and CDR2 sequences are SGHAT and FQNNGV. This CDR3 has 17 amino acids. The CDR3 DNA follows: TGTGCCAGCAGCGTGAATCGCGGGGCCCGACTCTACTATGGCTACACCTTC. Translation: CASSVNRGARLYYGYTF.

This clone was counted between two and nine times. The CDR3 here is CASGTGGSGEQFF. CDR3 sequence (DNA): TGTGCCAGCGGGACGGGGGGCTCAGGGGAGCAGTTCTTC. The chain has TRBV7-3 and TRBJ2-1, with a tentative D call TRBD2 (7 bases). Trimming cost V 8 bases and J 10 bases, with 18 bases left between them. The CDR3 runs 13 residues. Germline CDR1 SGHTA, CDR2 FQGTGA.

The J gene is TRBJ1-2, the V gene TRBV19; TRBD1 aligns across 11 bases. The CDR3 is 16 amino acids. Germline CDR1 LNHDA, CDR2 SQIVND (reference sequence). Unmatched junction bases numbered 8, after V lost 4 bases and J lost 4 bases. CDR3 amino acids: CASSTGQGADVYGYTF. For the CDR3, the DNA is TGTGCCAGTAGTACTGGACAGGGGGCCGACGTCTATGGCTACACCTTC.

This clone has a single count. J is TRBJ1-6 and V is TRBV2; unclear D gene. CDR1 is SNHLY and CDR2 is FYNNEI in the germline V gene. The V end lost 3 bases, the J end lost 12 bases, and 9 bases lay between the germline ends. The CDR3 contains 12 residues. This CDR3 reads CASSEARVPLHF. The DNA of the CDR3 is TGTGCCAGCAGTGAGGCGCGGGTACCCCTCCACTTT.

This clone was detected once. CDR3 DNA sequence: TGTGCCTGGGGCCTGAGGGAAAAACTGTTTTTT. It is translated as CAWGLREKLFF. The chain uses TRBV30 and TRBJ1-4; D gene uncertain. The germline V gene has CDR1 GTSNPN and CDR2 SVGIG (reference sequence). V gave up 5 bases and J gave up 8 bases, with 9 bases separating them. The CDR3 spans 11 residues.

This chain connects TRBV5-8 to TRBJ1-2; 7 nucleotides agree with TRBD1. J lost 3 bases, V lost 2 bases, and 1 base had no gene match. Looked up from germline, CDR1 is SGHTS and CDR2 is YDEGEE. The CDR3 is 13 residues long. CDR3 coding DNA: TGTGCCAGCAGCTTAGGGGGCGACTATGGCTACACCTTC. Protein product: CASSLGGDYGYTF.

This chain links TRBV5-1 with TRBJ2-7; unclear D gene. The CDR3 has 13 amino acids. Germline CDR1 is SGHRS and CDR2 is YFSETQ. The V end was cut by 4 bases, the J end by 1 base, with 9 bases between. The CDR3 nucleotides read TGCGCCAGCAGCAGTGGGCTTTCCTACGAGCAGTACTTC. This codes for CASSSGLSYEQYF.

The chain carries TRBV10-3 and TRBJ2-3, with TRBD2 matching over 8 bases. Germline lookup yields CDR1 ENHRY and CDR2 SYGVKD. V lost 4 bases, J lost 4 bases, and 13 bases stayed unmatched. The CDR3 is made up of 17 amino acids. The CDR3 loop is CAISGARAGVDADTQYF. In nucleotides, the CDR3 is TGTGCCATCAGTGGGGCCCGAGCGGGAGTCGACGCAGATACGCAGTATTTT.

V and J are TRBV3-1 (or the pseudogene TRBV3-2) and TRBJ2-7; 7 bases agree with TRBD1. This CDR3 has 16 amino acids. From germline, CDR1 is LGHDT and CDR2 YNNKEL (reference sequence). The V segment lost 4 bases and the J segment 5 bases; nucleotides outside the gene matches: 14. CDR3 nucleotide sequence: TGTGCCAGCAGCCGGAGGAGTGACAGGGCGTACCACGAGCAGTACTTC. Protein product: CASSRRSDRAYHEQYF.

This clone was seen once. The germline gene is not matched at one end of the junction; a read error may be the cause. This rearrangement joins TRBV5-1 to TRBJ2-5; no definite D call. CDR3 length: 14 residues. CDR1 and CDR2 (germline): SGHRS, YFSETQ. The CDR3 nucleotides read TGCGCCAGCAGCATTCTTGGTAGTGCAGAGGCCCAGTACTTC. This encodes CASSILGSAEAQYF.

The chain couples TRBV27 to TRBJ1-1; the D is unclear. The germline V gene has CDR1 MNHEY and CDR2 SMNVEV (reference sequence). CDR3 length: 14 amino acids. Trimming shortened V by 8 bases and J by 2 bases, and 15 bases separated the two germline ends. Here the CDR3 reads CASRVGRSNTEAFF. CDR3 sequence (DNA): TGTGCCAGCCGAGTAGGGAGATCCAACACTGAAGCTTTCTTT.

The J gene is TRBJ2-7, the V gene TRBV10-3, with D possibly matching TRBD2 (6 bases). The V gene lost 5 bases and the J gene lost 9 bases, with 14 bases spanning the gap. CDR3 length: 12 residues. Looked up from germline, CDR1 is ENHRY and CDR2 is SYGVKD. The CDR3 region is CAISSEGRRQYF. The CDR3 nucleotides are TGTGCCATCAGTTCCGAGGGGAGGCGGCAGTACTTC.

This chain links TRBV19 with TRBJ2-3, with 9 nucleotides matching TRBD1. Trimming removed 0 bases from V and 2 bases from J; junction bases left unmatched: 6. From germline, CDR1 is LNHDA and CDR2 SQIVND (reference sequence). The CDR3 covers 17 residues. CDR3 in DNA: TGTGCCAGTAGTATAGACCGGGACAGGGTAATCACAGATACGCAGTATTTT. Amino acids: CASSIDRDRVITDTQYF.

The chain has TRBV5-4 and TRBJ2-5; 8 nucleotides align to TRBD2. The CDR3 is made up of 15 amino acids. Looked up from germline, CDR1 is SGHNT and CDR2 is YYREEE (reference sequence). After removal of 4 bases from V and 5 bases from J, the junction contained 10 bases not matched to a gene. CDR3 residues: CASSPPLTSVETQYF. CDR3 DNA sequence: TGTGCCAGCAGCCCCCCTTTGACTAGCGTGGAGACCCAGTACTTC.

The V call is TRBV10-1, the J call TRBJ2-3; 10 nucleotides match TRBD2. CDR3 size: 16 residues. The V gene end was trimmed by 6 bases and the J gene end by 2 bases; junction bases not matched to a gene: 8. CDR1 and CDR2 (germline): WNHNN, SYGVQD (reference sequence). The CDR3 region is CASSESTSGATDTQYF. In DNA form, the CDR3 reads TGCGCCAGCAGCGAATCTACTAGCGGGGCCACAGATACGCAGTATTTT.

The chain links TRBV6-2 or TRBV6-3 to TRBJ2-5; tentatively, D is TRBD2 (6 bases). With 0 bases removed from V and 4 bases from J, the gap between germline ends came to 24 bases. The CDR3 sequence is 19 residues long. Per the germline V gene, CDR1 is MNHEY and CDR2 is SVGEGT. The CDR3: CASSYSIGIFGRLAETQYF. For the CDR3, the DNA is TGTGCCAGCAGTTACTCGATCGGGATCTTTGGGAGGTTAGCAGAGACCCAGTACTTC.

The chain carries TRBV5-1 and TRBJ2-3; D is ambiguous. The CDR3 runs 13 residues. CDR1 and CDR2 (germline): SGHRS, YFSETQ. The V end lost 9 bases, the J end lost 6 bases, and 17 bases lay between the germline ends. The CDR3 here is CATTFNSKDTQYF. Here the CDR3 DNA reads TGCGCCACCACTTTTAATAGCAAGGATACGCAGTATTTT. The full variable domain, rest sourced from reference TRBV5-1 and TRBJ2-3, is KAGVTQTPRYLIKTRGQQVTLSCSPISGHRSVSWYQQTPGQGLQFLFEYFSETQRNKGNFPGRFSGRQFSNSRSEMNVSTLELGDSALYLCATTFNSKDTQYFGPGTRLTVL.